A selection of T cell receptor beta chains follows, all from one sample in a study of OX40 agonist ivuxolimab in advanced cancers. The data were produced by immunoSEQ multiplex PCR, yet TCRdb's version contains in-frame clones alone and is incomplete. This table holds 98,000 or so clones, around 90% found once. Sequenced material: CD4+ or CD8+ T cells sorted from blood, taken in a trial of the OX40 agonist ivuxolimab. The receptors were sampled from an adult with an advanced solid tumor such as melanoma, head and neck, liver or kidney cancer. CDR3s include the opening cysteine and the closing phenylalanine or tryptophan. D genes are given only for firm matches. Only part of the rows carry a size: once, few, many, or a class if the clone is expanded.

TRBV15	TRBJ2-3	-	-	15	CATSREIGGMDTQYF	TGTGCCACCAGCAGGGAGATCGGGGGCATGGATACGCAGTATTTT
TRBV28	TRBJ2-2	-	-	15	CASSSHSGGTGELFF	TGTGCCAGCAGTTCGCATTCCGGGGGCACCGGGGAGCTGTTTTTT
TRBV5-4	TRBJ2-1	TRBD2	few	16	CASSPSGRTIYNEQFF	TGTGCCAGCAGCCCTAGCGGGAGGACCATCTACAATGAGCAGTTCTTC
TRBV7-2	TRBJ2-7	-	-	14	CASSLGRLAYEQYF	TGTGCCAGCAGCTTAGGGCGACTAGCCTACGAGCAGTACTTC
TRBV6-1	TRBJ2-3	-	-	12	CASSGGTDTQYF	TGTGCCAGCAGTGGCGGAACAGATACGCAGTATTTT
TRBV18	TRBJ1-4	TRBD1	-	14	CASSSDRGGEKLFF	TGTGCCAGCTCGTCGGACAGGGGAGGGGAAAAACTGTTTTTT
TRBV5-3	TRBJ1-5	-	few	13	CARSRQGPQPQHF	TGTGCCAGAAGTCGGCAGGGCCCTCAGCCCCAGCATTTT
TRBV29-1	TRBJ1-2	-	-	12	CSAGGANYGYTF	TGCAGCGCGGGGGGAGCTAACTATGGCTACACCTTC
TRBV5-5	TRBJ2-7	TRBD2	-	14	CASSPGTSRIEQYF	TGTGCCAGCAGCCCAGGGACTAGCAGGATCGAGCAGTACTTC
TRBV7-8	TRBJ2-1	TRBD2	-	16	CASSLAGLAGVNEQFF	TGTGCCAGCAGCTTAGCGGGACTAGCGGGAGTGAATGAGCAGTTCTTC
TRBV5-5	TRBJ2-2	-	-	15	CASSLGRTSTGELFF	TGTGCCAGCAGCTTGGGGCGGACCTCTACCGGGGAGCTGTTTTTT